One and the same sample provided the 3 T cell receptor beta chains below, sequenced in a study of blood T cell repertoires in COVID-19. Sequenced by immunoSEQ multiplex PCR; TCRdb stores in-frame clones only, minus some. The data contain about 250,000 clones, around 88% of them seen just once; the ten biggest clones take up over 1.1%. The sample taken for sequencing was peripheral blood. Receptors were obtained from a man older than 75 with acute or convalescent COVID-19.

As DNA, the CDR3 is TGTGCCAGCAGCTTCGGGACAGCGAACACCGGGGAGCTGTTTTTT. Amino acids: CASSFGTANTGELFF. This chain links TRBV7-9 with TRBJ2-2, with 7 bases fitting TRBD1. The V segment lost 3 bases and the J segment 0 bases; nucleotides outside the gene matches: 1. Germline lookup yields CDR1 SEHNR and CDR2 FQNEAQ (reference sequence). The CDR3 loop spans 15 amino acids.

The count of this clone is one. This sequence joins TRBV5-1 and TRBJ2-7; 11 bases line up with TRBD2. The V gene end was trimmed by 3 bases and the J gene end by 7 bases; junction bases not matched to a gene: 9. The germline V gene has CDR1 SGHRS and CDR2 YFSETQ. The CDR3 totals 15 residues. The CDR3 loop reads CASSSGLAGASEQYF. CDR3 coding DNA: TGCGCCAGCAGCTCCGGACTAGCGGGTGCAAGTGAGCAGTACTTC. The full variable domain, with the rest looked up from reference TRBV5-1 and TRBJ2-7, is KAGVTQTPRYLIKTRGQQVTLSCSPISGHRSVSWYQQTPGQGLQFLFEYFSETQRNKGNFPGRFSGRQFSNSRSEMNVSTLELGDSALYLCASSSGLAGASEQYFGPGTRLTVT.

The DNA of the CDR3 is TGTGCCAGCAGCTTCGGGAGATTAGATACGCAGTATTTT. Its protein is CASSFGRLDTQYF. This chain joins TRBV7-8 and TRBJ2-3; weak D call: TRBD2 (6 bases). V dropped 3 bases and J dropped 5 bases, with 9 bases sitting between them. Per germline, CDR1 SGHVS and CDR2 FQNEAQ. The CDR3 is 13 residues long.